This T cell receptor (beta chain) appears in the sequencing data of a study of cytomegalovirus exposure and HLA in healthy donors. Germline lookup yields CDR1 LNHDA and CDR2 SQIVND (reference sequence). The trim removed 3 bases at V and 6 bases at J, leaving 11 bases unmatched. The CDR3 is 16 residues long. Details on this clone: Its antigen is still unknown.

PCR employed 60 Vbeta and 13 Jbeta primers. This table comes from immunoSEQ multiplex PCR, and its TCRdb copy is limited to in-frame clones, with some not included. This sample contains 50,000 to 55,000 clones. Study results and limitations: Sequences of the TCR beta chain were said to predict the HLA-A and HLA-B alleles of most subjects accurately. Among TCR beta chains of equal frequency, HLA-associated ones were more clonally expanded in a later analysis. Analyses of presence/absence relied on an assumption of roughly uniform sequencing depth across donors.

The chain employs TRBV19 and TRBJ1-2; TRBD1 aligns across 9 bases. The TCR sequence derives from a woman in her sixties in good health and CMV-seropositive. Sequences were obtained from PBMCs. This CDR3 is CASSMAGTGSINGYTF. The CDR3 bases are TGTGCCAGTAGTATGGCAGGGACAGGGAGCATAAATGGCTACACCTTC.